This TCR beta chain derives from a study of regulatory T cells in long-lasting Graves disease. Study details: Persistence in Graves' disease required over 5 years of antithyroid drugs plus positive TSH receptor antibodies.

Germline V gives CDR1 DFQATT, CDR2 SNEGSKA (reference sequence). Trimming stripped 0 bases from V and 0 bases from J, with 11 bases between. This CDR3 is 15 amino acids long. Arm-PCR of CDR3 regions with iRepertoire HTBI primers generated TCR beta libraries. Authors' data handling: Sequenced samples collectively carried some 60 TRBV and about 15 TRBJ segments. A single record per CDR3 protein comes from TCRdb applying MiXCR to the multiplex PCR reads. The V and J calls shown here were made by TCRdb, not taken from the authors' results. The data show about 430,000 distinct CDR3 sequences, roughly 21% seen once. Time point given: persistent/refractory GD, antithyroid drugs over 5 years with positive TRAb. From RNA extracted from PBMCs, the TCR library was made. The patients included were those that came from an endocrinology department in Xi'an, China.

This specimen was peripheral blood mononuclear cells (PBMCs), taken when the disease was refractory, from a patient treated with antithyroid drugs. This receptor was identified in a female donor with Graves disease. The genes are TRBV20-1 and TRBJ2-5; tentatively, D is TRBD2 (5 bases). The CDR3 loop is CSARDLIGDQETQYF. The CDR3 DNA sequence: TGCAGTGCTAGAGATCTTATCGGGGACCAAGAGACCCAGTACTTC.